The clone carrying this T cell receptor beta chain was seen just once. As yet, its antigen is unknown. The length of the CDR3 is 15 residues. Germline CDR1 reads SGDLS; CDR2 reads YYNGEE. V lost 4 bases to trimming and J lost 3 bases; unmatched junction nucleotides: 6. This sample is drawn from a study of shared clonotypes between healthy human individuals. Produced via immunoSEQ multiplex PCR; TCRdb's table is partial and in-frame only. The table shows hundreds of thousands of clones, with about 90% occurring only once. Study-wide results and caveats: Around 5.4% of naive CD4 clonotypes were common to a few donors.

CD8 cells classed as naive were CD45RO-negative and positively selected for CCR7, excluding terminally differentiated effector memory CD45RA+ cells. V is TRBV9 and J is TRBJ2-1; 8 nucleotides line up with TRBD1. This clonotype originated in a young man in good health. Input material: naive CD8+ T cells sorted from blood. CDR3 coding DNA: TGTGCCAGCAGCATCGGACAGGGTAGCTACAATGAGCAGTTCTTC. Translated: CASSIGQGSYNEQFF. Looking up the rest from reference TRBV9 and TRBJ2-1 gives the full variable domain: DSGVTQTPKHLITATGQRVTLRCSPRSGDLSVYWYQQSLDQGLQFLIQYYNGEERAKGNILERFSAQQFPDLHSELNLSSLELGDSALYFCASSIGQGSYNEQFFGPGTRLTVL.